The entry below gives a single T cell receptor beta chain sequence along with its context. The germline gives CDR1 SGHDN, CDR2 FVKESK. There are 16 residues in the CDR3. Unmatched junction bases numbered 9, after V lost 0 bases and J lost 5 bases. This record belongs to a study of blood T cell repertoires in COVID-19. Whole-study context: Samples came from the United States, Italy and Spain, spanning acute and convalescent COVID-19. T cells, B-cell-depleted T cells, or PBMCs supplied cDNA or gDNA.

Generated by immunoSEQ multiplex PCR, the TCRdb table keeps only in-frame clones and is missing some. Of 300,000 to 450,000 clones listed, about nine tenths are singletons. Self-reported history from a screening survey and questionnaire set each donor's cohort. Exposed enrollees had met someone with a PCR-confirmed or clinician-diagnosed COVID-19 case at some point within the 2 weeks before study entry. Sample: PBMCs or T cells enriched from blood (not recorded which). The chain links TRBV14 to TRBJ2-7, with 8 bases lining up with TRBD1. This TCR came from a woman aged 25 to 39 who had been exposed to COVID-19. The CDR3, as DNA: TGTGCCAGCAGCCAAGAGTTCGGACAGGGACGCCACGAGCAGTACTTC. Translating it yields CASSQEFGQGRHEQYF.